The rows below give T cell receptor beta chains drawn from one sample of a study of T cell repertoires in cytomegalovirus infection. TCRdb re-derived calls from the reads in MiXCR, one entry per CDR3 protein. This repertoire shows hundreds of thousands of distinct CDR3 sequences, 30% to 40% found once; its top ten account for around an eighth. These receptors' antigens are unknown. The sequences come from cultured CD8+ T cells from PBMCs, collected from culture after CMV antigen stimulation. The receptors were sampled from a human donor in good health (CMV status not recorded). Some clones in this sample may be carry-over from other donors' samples. Both conserved end residues are trimmed from each CDR3. A D gene is named only where the DNA matches it firmly. Size is stated for part of the rows, as once, few or many counts, or as a class when the clone is expanded.

V: TRBV5-1; size: .; J: TRBJ2-1; D: .; CDR3: ASSPGETYNEQF
V: TRBV7-4; size: few; J: TRBJ1-2; D: .; CDR3: ASSPDRTNYGYT
V: TRBV19; size: .; J: TRBJ2-6; D: TRBD1; CDR3: ASSSRTGTGANVLT
V: TRBV7-6; size: many; J: TRBJ1-6; D: .; CDR3: ASSFDTPGSNSPLH
V: TRBV7-6; size: many; J: TRBJ2-6; D: TRBD1; CDR3: ASSISRQGVANVLT
V: TRBV6-1; size: few; J: TRBJ1-6; D: .; CDR3: ASGETGPSLRSYNSPLH
V: TRBV19; size: once; J: TRBJ2-1; D: .; CDR3: ASSIDPYGGNEQF
V: TRBV15; size: .; J: TRBJ1-5; D: .; CDR3: ATSRDWGSSNQPQH
V: TRBV14; size: .; J: TRBJ2-3; D: TRBD2; CDR3: ASSRGTSALTDTQY
V: TRBV19; size: .; J: TRBJ1-5; D: .; CDR3: ASSIRGNNQPQH
V: TRBV6-2/TRBV6-3; size: .; J: TRBJ2-5; D: .; CDR3: ASSFPQPTQY
V: TRBV11-3; size: few; J: TRBJ2-5; D: TRBD1; CDR3: ASSSGQGSRETQY
V: TRBV5-1; size: .; J: TRBJ2-1; D: TRBD1; CDR3: ASSDEDRASYNEQF
V: TRBV4-3; size: .; J: TRBJ2-1; D: TRBD2; CDR3: ASSQSWTSGNNEQF
V: TRBV2; size: few; J: TRBJ2-7; D: TRBD2; CDR3: ASSEGSGVYEQY
V: TRBV7-9; size: .; J: TRBJ1-6; D: .; CDR3: ASTTTGDLNSPLH
V: TRBV27; size: .; J: TRBJ2-3; D: .; CDR3: ASISRDATTDTQY
V: TRBV20-1; size: .; J: TRBJ1-2; D: .; CDR3: SARVGGERYGYT
V: TRBV7-9; size: .; J: TRBJ2-3; D: TRBD2; CDR3: ANSLPGLAGGVHTQY
V: TRBV27; size: .; J: TRBJ2-1; D: .; CDR3: ASSQWDPGGEQF
V: TRBV7-9; size: many; J: TRBJ1-2; D: .; CDR3: ASSLSLNYGYT
V: TRBV5-5; size: .; J: TRBJ1-5; D: .; CDR3: ASSLNWAPNQPQH
V: TRBV27; size: .; J: TRBJ1-1; D: .; CDR3: ASRLEASGENAF
V: TRBV27; size: .; J: TRBJ2-1; D: .; CDR3: ASRESGGYNEQF
V: TRBV29-1; size: few; J: TRBJ1-2; D: TRBD1; CDR3: SAETGGRYGYT
V: TRBV6-6; size: many; J: TRBJ2-1; D: TRBD2; CDR3: ASSPLAGDSYNEQF
V: TRBV12-3/TRBV12-4; size: few; J: TRBJ1-1; D: .; CDR3: ASSSVGMNTEAF
V: TRBV9; size: .; J: TRBJ2-1; D: TRBD2; CDR3: ASSVEGSGGSEQF
V: TRBV19; size: few; J: TRBJ1-2; D: TRBD1; CDR3: ASSIDRQGDTYGYT
V: TRBV7-6; size: .; J: TRBJ1-4; D: .; CDR3: ASSPSLGVNEKLF
V: TRBV10-3; size: .; J: TRBJ2-1; D: TRBD2; CDR3: AISPTSGEYNEQF
V: TRBV5-4; size: few; J: TRBJ2-7; D: .; CDR3: ASSSGDSPYEQY
V: TRBV6-1; size: .; J: TRBJ2-7; D: TRBD1; CDR3: ASSWGQGVDEQY
V: TRBV6-5; size: few; J: TRBJ2-2; D: TRBD1; CDR3: ASSYPPTGPNTGELF
V: TRBV6-6; size: .; J: TRBJ2-2; D: .; CDR3: ASSLGPGNENTGELF
V: TRBV28; size: .; J: TRBJ2-5; D: TRBD1; CDR3: ASRPTGGAGTQY
V: TRBV7-9; size: few; J: TRBJ1-2; D: .; CDR3: ASSLTGGTYGYT
V: TRBV28; size: .; J: TRBJ2-5; D: TRBD2; CDR3: ASSQLAVQETQY
V: TRBV7-2; size: .; J: TRBJ1-2; D: .; CDR3: ASSPREGGYGYT
V: TRBV7-9; size: .; J: TRBJ2-2; D: .; CDR3: ASLRVMNTGELF
V: TRBV5-3; size: .; J: TRBJ1-2; D: TRBD1; CDR3: ASSGLGQGADYGYT
V: TRBV27; size: .; J: TRBJ2-7; D: .; CDR3: ASSPTYEQY
V: TRBV6-1; size: few; J: TRBJ2-1; D: TRBD2; CDR3: ASLNIRGGYNEQF
V: TRBV4-1; size: .; J: TRBJ1-1; D: .; CDR3: ASSQVATNTEAF
V: TRBV6-5; size: many; J: TRBJ1-2; D: TRBD1; CDR3: ASSYERTGGGYGYT
V: TRBV12-3/TRBV12-4; size: .; J: TRBJ2-2; D: TRBD1; CDR3: ASSPTGVIGELF
V: TRBV3-1; size: .; J: TRBJ2-7; D: .; CDR3: ASSPAGWSYEQY
V: TRBV7-9; size: few; J: TRBJ2-1; D: TRBD1; CDR3: ASTGTAISYNEQF
V: TRBV12-3/TRBV12-4; size: .; J: TRBJ1-2; D: .; CDR3: ASSSHLTGSGGYT
V: TRBV7-6; size: many; J: TRBJ2-5; D: TRBD2; CDR3: ASSLRLAGGPQETQY
V: TRBV6-1; size: .; J: TRBJ2-1; D: .; CDR3: ASSSSGGQLF
V: TRBV10-1; size: .; J: TRBJ1-1; D: .; CDR3: ASSEYGPHGAF
V: TRBV15; size: few; J: TRBJ1-5; D: TRBD1; CDR3: ATSRATGNQPQH
V: TRBV2; size: .; J: TRBJ2-1; D: .; CDR3: ASSDLQGRGNEQF
V: TRBV6-1; size: few; J: TRBJ1-4; D: .; CDR3: ASSERARAATNEKLF
V: TRBV6-1; size: few; J: TRBJ2-2; D: .; CDR3: ASSPQIGWAGELF
V: TRBV2; size: .; J: TRBJ2-7; D: .; CDR3: ASSPDGVSYEQY
V: TRBV20-1; size: few; J: TRBJ2-7; D: .; CDR3: SAPWGYEQY
V: TRBV20-1; size: few; J: TRBJ2-3; D: TRBD2; CDR3: RGGGGIDTQY